A single T cell receptor (beta chain) is shown here with its context. Nominal health characterized the donors when sampled, though unrecorded immune exposures were likely. The source of the sample is a study of cytomegalovirus exposure and HLA in healthy donors. Primers included in the PCR were 60 Vbeta and 13 Jbeta primers. Per the study methods: In a later analysis, the count reached 75 million to 90 million unique TCR beta chains, with around 10 million shared. Method: immunoSEQ multiplex PCR; TCRdb's copy keeps in-frame clones and lacks some. That table furnishes V, J and clone size, whereas the DNA furnished D and trimming. This table has about 52,000 clones, roughly 53% appearing once. The CDR3 runs 15 residues. From germline, CDR1 is SGHTA and CDR2 FQGNSA. V dropped 5 bases and J dropped 0; count of bases not matched to a gene: 6.

The source of this sequence is a human donor in good health. V gene TRBV7-2 combines with J gene TRBJ2-5; 7 nucleotides align to TRBD1. The source material was PBMCs. The CDR3 is CASSPDRTYQETQYF. The CDR3, as DNA: TGTGCCAGCAGCCCGGACAGGACGTACCAAGAGACCCAGTACTTC.